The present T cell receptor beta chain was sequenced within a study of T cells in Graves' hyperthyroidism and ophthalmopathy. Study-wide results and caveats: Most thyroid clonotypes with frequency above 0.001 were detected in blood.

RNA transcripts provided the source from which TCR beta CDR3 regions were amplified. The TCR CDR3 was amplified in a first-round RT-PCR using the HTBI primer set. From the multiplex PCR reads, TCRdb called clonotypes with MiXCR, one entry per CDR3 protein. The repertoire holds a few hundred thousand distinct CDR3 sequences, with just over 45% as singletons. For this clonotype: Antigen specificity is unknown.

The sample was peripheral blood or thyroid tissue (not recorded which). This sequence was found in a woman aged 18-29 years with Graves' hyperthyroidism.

The CDR3 region is CATSRKREWYEQYF. Written as DNA, the CDR3 is TGTGCCACCAGCAGGAAGCGGGAGTGGTACGAGCAGTACTTC. The rearrangement links TRBV15 to TRBJ2-7; the match to TRBD2 covers 8 bases. CDR1 and CDR2 (germline): LNHNV, YYDKDF (reference sequence). The CDR3 consists of 14 residues. Trimming cost V 3 bases and J 4 bases; bases outside gene matches: 5.